These T cell receptor beta chains were read from a single sample in a study of blood T cell repertoires in COVID-19. Assay used: immunoSEQ multiplex PCR; TCRdb lists only in-frame clones, some missing. The sample holds roughly 460,000 clones, approximately 90% seen once. The sequencing input was peripheral blood. The receptors originated from a man aged 18 to 30 with COVID-19, enrolled during active disease. Each CDR3 is given with its conserved first and last residue. The order of the fields is V gene, D gene, J gene, clone size, CDR3 protein, CDR3 DNA. D genes are given only for firm matches. Size values are once, few and many counts, or a class for expanded clones, and some rows have none.

TRBV27	-	TRBJ2-1	few	CASSFRTLYADEQFF	TGTGCCAGCAGTTTTCGGACTCTCTACGCAGATGAGCAGTTCTTC
TRBV15	-	TRBJ1-5	-	CATSSYGETQPQHF	TGTGCCACCAGCAGTTACGGGGAAACGCAGCCCCAGCATTTT
TRBV7-9	-	TRBJ1-5	-	CASSSFSNQPQHF	TGTGCCAGCAGCTCCTTTAGCAATCAGCCCCAGCATTTT
TRBV7-9	-	TRBJ1-2	-	CASSLATTANYGYTF	TGTGCCAGCAGCTTAGCGACGACAGCGAACTATGGCTACACCTTC
TRBV7-2	-	TRBJ1-5	-	CASSSNGNQPQHF	TGTGCCAGCAGCTCTAATGGCAATCAGCCCCAGCATTTT
TRBV12-3/TRBV12-4	-	TRBJ1-5	-	CASSQGLNQPQHF	TGTGCCAGCAGCCAGGGCCTTAATCAGCCCCAGCATTTT
TRBV6-1	-	TRBJ1-6	few	CASSEAGVIPLHF	TGTGCCAGCAGTGAAGCCGGGGTTATCCCCCTCCACTTT
TRBV18	-	TRBJ2-1	-	CASSPKIIELQDEQFF	TGTGCCAGCTCACCAAAAATAATTGAGCTCCAGGATGAGCAGTTCTTC
TRBV29-1	-	TRBJ2-2	-	CSVEGGASANTGELFF	TGCAGCGTTGAAGGCGGTGCATCCGCGAACACCGGGGAGCTGTTTTTT
TRBV20-1	-	TRBJ2-3	-	CSAGTDTQYF	TGCAGTGCCGGGACAGATACGCAGTATTTT
TRBV12-5	TRBD1	TRBJ2-1	-	CASGLDRGHEQFF	TGTGCTAGTGGTCTGGACAGGGGCCATGAGCAGTTCTTC
TRBV5-1	TRBD1	TRBJ1-4	-	CASSRGQTNEKLFF	TGCGCCAGCAGCCGGGGACAGACTAATGAAAAACTGTTTTTT
TRBV7-6	-	TRBJ1-3	-	CASSSSTGSGNTIYF	TGTGCCAGCAGCTCCTCTACAGGTTCTGGAAACACCATATATTTT
TRBV7-2	TRBD1	TRBJ2-7	once	CASSLAGTGLSYEQYF	TGTGCCAGCAGCTTAGCCGGGACAGGGCTATCCTACGAGCAGTACTTC